The clone carrying this T cell receptor beta chain turned up a few times. Its antigen is unidentified. The data were obtained in a study of blood T cells in healthy people across ages. Study as a whole: The template switching approach captured approximately one barcoded beta molecule for every two T cells.

Combining a sample-barcoded 5' primer with a J-beta primer mix, a second PCR ran for about 7 to 11 cycles. With 12 random nucleotides, a template-switch adaptor tagged each individual cDNA molecule. All samples yielded 3 million or more CDR3-containing paired-end reads. From the 5' RACE reads, TCRdb called clonotypes with MiXCR, one entry per CDR3 protein. The sample carries some 1.7 million distinct CDR3 sequences, roughly 30% recorded once. General study points: Percentage of naive T cells showed a strong correlation with TCR beta diversity.

Trimming cost V 1 base and J 6 bases; bases outside gene matches: 8. The CDR3 totals 15 residues. Germline V gene lookup returns CDR1 SGHRS and CDR2 YFSETQ. This clonotype originated in a woman aged 25 to 39 in good health. The material sequenced was blood. The chain links TRBV5-1 to TRBJ2-7, with 9 bases that match TRBD1. CDR3 DNA: TGCGCCAGCAGCTTGACTTCCGGACAGGGGAGCGAGCAGTACTTC. It codes for CASSLTSGQGSEQYF.